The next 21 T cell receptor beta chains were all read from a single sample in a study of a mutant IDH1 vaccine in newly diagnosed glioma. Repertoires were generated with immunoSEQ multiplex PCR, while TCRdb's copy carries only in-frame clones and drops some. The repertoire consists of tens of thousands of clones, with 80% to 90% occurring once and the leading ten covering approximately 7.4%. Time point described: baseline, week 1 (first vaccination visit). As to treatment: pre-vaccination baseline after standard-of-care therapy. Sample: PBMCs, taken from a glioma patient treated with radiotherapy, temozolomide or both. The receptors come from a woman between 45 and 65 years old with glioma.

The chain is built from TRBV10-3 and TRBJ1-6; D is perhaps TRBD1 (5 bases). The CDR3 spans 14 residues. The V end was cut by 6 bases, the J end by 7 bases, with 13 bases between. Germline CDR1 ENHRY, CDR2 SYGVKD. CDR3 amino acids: CAIRGDGNNSPLHF. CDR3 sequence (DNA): TGTGCCATCAGGGGGGACGGAAACAATTCACCCCTCCACTTT.

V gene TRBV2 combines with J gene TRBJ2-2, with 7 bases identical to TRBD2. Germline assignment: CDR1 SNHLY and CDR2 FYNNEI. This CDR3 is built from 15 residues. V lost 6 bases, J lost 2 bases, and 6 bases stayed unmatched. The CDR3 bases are TGTGCCAGCAGAGGAGCGGGGCGAAACACCGGGGAGCTGTTTTTT. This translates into CASRGAGRNTGELFF.

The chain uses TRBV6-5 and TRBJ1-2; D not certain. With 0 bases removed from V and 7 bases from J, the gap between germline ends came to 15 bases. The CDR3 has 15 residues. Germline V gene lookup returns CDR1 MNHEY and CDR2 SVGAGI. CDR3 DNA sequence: TGTGCCAGCAGTTACTCGCTGTGGTATCCAGGTGGCTACACCTTC. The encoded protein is CASSYSLWYPGGYTF.

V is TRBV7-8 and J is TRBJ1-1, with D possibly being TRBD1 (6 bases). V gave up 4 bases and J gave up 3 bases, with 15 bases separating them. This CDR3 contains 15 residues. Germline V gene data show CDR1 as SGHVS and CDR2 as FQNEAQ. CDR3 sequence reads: CASSSDVRGDTEAFF. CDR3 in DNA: TGTGCCAGCAGCTCAGACGTCAGGGGAGACACTGAAGCTTTCTTT.

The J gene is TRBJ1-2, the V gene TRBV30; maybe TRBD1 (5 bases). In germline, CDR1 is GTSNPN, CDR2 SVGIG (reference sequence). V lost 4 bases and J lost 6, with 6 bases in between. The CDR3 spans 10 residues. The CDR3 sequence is CAWKDNGYTF. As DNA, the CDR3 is TGTGCCTGGAAGGACAATGGCTACACCTTC.

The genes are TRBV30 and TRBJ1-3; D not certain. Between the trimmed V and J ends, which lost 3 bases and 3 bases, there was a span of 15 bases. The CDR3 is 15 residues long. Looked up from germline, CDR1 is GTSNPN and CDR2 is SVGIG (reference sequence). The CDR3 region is CAWRGHDGLGNTIYF. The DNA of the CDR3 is TGTGCCTGGAGGGGTCACGACGGGCTTGGAAACACCATATATTTT.

The CDR3, as DNA: TGTGCCAGCAGTGAATTGGGCGGCGGGGAGACCCAGTACTTC. Protein product: CASSELGGGETQYF. This chain joins TRBV6-1 and TRBJ2-5; D perhaps matches TRBD2 (5 bases). CDR1 and CDR2 (germline): MNHNS, SASEGT. V lost 2 bases to trimming and J lost 5 bases, with 12 bases between them. This CDR3 is 14 amino acids long.

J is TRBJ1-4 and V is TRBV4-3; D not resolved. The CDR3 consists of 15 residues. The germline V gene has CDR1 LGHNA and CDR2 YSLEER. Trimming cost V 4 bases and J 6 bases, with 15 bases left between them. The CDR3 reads CASSPSSVLDEKLFF. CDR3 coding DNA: TGCGCCAGCAGCCCGTCCTCGGTTTTAGATGAAAAACTGTTTTTT.

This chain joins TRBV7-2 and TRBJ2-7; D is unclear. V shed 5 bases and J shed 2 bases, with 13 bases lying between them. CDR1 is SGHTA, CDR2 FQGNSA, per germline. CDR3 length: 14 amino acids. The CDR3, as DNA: TGTGCCAGCAGCCCAACCAGGCAAACCTACGAGCAGTACTTC. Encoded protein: CASSPTRQTYEQYF.

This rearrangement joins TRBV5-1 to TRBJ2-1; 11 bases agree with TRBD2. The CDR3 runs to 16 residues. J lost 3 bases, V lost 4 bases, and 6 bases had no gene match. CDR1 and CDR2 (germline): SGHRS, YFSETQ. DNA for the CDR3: TGCGCCAGCAGCACCTCTAGCGGGGGGCTCTACAATGAGCAGTTCTTC. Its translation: CASSTSSGGLYNEQFF.

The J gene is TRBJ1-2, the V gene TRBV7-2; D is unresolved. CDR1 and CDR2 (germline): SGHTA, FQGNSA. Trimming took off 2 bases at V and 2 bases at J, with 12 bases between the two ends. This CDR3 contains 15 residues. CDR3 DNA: TGTGCCAGCAGCTTAAAGCTAGGCGGGAACTATGGCTACACCTTC. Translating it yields CASSLKLGGNYGYTF.

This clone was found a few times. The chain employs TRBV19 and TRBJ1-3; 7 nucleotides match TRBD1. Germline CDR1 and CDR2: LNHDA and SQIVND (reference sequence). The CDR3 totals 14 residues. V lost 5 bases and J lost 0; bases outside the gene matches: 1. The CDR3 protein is CASSEGASGNTIYF. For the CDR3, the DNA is TGTGCCAGTAGTGAGGGGGCCTCTGGAAACACCATATATTTT.

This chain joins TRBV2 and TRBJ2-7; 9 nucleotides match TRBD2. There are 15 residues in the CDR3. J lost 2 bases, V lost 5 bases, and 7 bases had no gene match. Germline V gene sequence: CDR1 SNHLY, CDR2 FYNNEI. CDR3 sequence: CASSPPSGAPYEQYF. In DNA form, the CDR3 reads TGTGCCAGCAGTCCCCCTAGCGGGGCTCCCTACGAGCAGTACTTC. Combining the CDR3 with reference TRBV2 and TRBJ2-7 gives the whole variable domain EPEVTQTPSHQVTQMGQEVILRCVPISNHLYFYWYRQILGQKVEFLVSFYNNEISEKSEIFDDQFSVERPDGSNFTLKIRSTKLEDSAMYFCASSPPSGAPYEQYFGPGTRLTVT.

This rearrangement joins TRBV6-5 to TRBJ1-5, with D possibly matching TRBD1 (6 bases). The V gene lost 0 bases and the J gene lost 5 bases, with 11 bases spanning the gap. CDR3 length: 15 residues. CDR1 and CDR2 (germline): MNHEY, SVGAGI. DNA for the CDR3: TGTGCCAGCAGTTACTCCAGGGGAACCCATCAGCCCCAGCATTTT. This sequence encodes CASSYSRGTHQPQHF.

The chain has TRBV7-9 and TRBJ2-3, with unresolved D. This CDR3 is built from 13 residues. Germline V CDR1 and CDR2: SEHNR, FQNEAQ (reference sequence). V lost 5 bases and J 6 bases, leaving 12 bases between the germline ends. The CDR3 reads CASSPTVEDTQYF. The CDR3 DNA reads TGTGCCAGCAGCCCGACCGTCGAGGATACGCAGTATTTT.

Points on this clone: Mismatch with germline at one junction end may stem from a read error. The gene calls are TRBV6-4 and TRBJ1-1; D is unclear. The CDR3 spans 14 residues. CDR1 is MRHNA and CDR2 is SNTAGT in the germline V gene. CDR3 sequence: CASRDSSRETEAFF. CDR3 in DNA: TGTGCCAGCAGAGACTCCTCCCGGGAGACTGAAGCTTTCTTT.

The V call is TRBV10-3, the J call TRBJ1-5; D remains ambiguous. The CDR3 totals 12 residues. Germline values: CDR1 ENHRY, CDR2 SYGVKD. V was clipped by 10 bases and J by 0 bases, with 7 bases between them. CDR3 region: CATGHSNQPQHF. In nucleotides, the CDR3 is TGTGCCACCGGTCATAGCAATCAGCCCCAGCATTTT.

Here the CDR3 DNA reads TGTGCCTGGAACGAAGCCCGGGGGGCCTTTACCGCCGGGGAGCTGTTTTTT. Amino acid sequence: CAWNEARGAFTAGELFF. This chain links TRBV30 with TRBJ2-2; the D gene is possibly TRBD2 (7 bases). From germline, CDR1 is GTSNPN and CDR2 SVGIG (reference sequence). V lost 4 bases and J lost 6, with 24 bases in between. CDR3 size: 17 residues.

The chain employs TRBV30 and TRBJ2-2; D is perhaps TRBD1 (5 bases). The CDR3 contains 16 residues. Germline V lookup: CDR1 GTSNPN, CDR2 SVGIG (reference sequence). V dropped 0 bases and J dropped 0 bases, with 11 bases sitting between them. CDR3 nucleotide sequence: TGTGCCTGGAGTGTACTCAGGGTCGCGAACACCGGGGAGCTGTTTTTT. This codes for CAWSVLRVANTGELFF. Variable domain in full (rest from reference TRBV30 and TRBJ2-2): SQTIHQWPATLVQPVGSPLSLECTVEGTSNPNLYWYRQAAGRGLQLLFYSVGIGQISSEVPQNLSASRPQDRQFILSSKKLLLSDSGFYLCAWSVLRVANTGELFFGEGSRLTVL.

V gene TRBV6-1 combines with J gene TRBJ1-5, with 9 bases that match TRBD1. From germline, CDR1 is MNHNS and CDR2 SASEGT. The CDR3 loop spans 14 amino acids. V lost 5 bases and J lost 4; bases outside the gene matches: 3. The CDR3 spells CASSPGQGNQPQHF. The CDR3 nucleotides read TGTGCCAGCAGTCCGGGACAGGGTAATCAGCCCCAGCATTTT.

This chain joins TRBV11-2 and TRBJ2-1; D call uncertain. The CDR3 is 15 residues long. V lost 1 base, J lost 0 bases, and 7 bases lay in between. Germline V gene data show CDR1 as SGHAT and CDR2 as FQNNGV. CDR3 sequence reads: CASSLGTHSYNEQFF. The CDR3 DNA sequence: TGTGCCAGCAGCTTAGGGACCCACTCCTACAATGAGCAGTTCTTC.